One T cell receptor beta chain is described in this entry. Its antigen is as yet unknown. The method was immunoSEQ multiplex PCR; TCRdb's version includes in-frame clones alone and lacks a portion of them. The sample lists 15,000 or so clones; about 85% were seen once. This sample stems from a study of monozygotic twins with cystic fibrosis. Study details: Three micrograms of fragmented DNA underwent roughly 15 PCR cycles for library preparation. Overall study results and limits: Low clonality (median around 0.0095) suggested a mostly naive repertoire.

The CDR3 covers 15 residues. The V end lost 1 base, the J end lost 3 bases, and 10 bases lay between the germline ends. Germline values: CDR1 SGHTA, CDR2 FQGNSA. The TCR comes from a boy younger than 18 with cystic fibrosis. Material for sequencing was blood. The J gene is TRBJ1-5, the V gene TRBV7-2; the D is unclear. The DNA of the CDR3 is TGTGCCAGCAGCTTAGATGTCTCAGTCAATCAGCCCCAGCATTTT. This encodes CASSLDVSVNQPQHF.